Listed here are 3 T cell receptor beta chains from one sample, sequenced in a study of blood T cells in healthy people across ages. With a J-beta primer mix and a sample-barcoded 5' primer, a second PCR ran 7 to 11 cycles. TCRdb called the 5' RACE reads again in MiXCR, with one record for every CDR3 protein. The sample lists more than 1,400,000 distinct CDR3 sequences; around two fifths were seen once. Source material: blood. These TCRs come from a young woman in good health.

The V gene is TRBV6-2 or TRBV6-3, the J gene TRBJ2-3; D possibly corresponds to TRBD2 (6 bases). The germline V and J ends were trimmed by 2 bases and 2 bases, with 14 bases remaining between them. Looked up from germline, CDR1 is MNHEY and CDR2 is SVGEGT. The CDR3 is 16 amino acids. The CDR3 reads CASSYGGSGPTDTQYF. In DNA, the CDR3 is TGTGCCAGCAGTTACGGGGGTAGCGGACCCACAGATACGCAGTATTTT.

V gene TRBV27 combines with J gene TRBJ2-5; 10 nucleotides align to TRBD1. CDR3 length: 16 amino acids. V was pared by 5 bases and J by 5 bases, with 11 bases of the junction left unmatched. Germline V CDR1 and CDR2: MNHEY, SMNVEV (reference sequence). The CDR3 here is CASSPSTGGSWETQYF. The DNA of the CDR3 is TGTGCCAGCAGTCCCTCGACAGGGGGCTCTTGGGAGACCCAGTACTTC.

The chain employs TRBV25-1 and TRBJ2-5; D is ambiguous. The germline V gene encodes CDR1 MGHDK and CDR2 SYGVNS. The V and J ends lost 4 bases and 2 bases respectively, with 8 bases between them. This CDR3 contains 13 residues. CDR3 bases: TGTGCCAGCAGTGCGACCCCACAAGAGACCCAGTACTTC. This sequence encodes CASSATPQETQYF.